This T cell receptor beta chain is from a study of T-cell memory formation after mild COVID-19. There are a few counts of this clonotype. What it recognizes is unknown. Findings and caveats of the study: Some clones that responded were present in memory (sampled pre-infection), which suggests cross-reactive memory joined. There was a balanced CD4/CD8 profile in clones contracting day 15 to 85, and later expanders leaned CD4+.

TCRdb itself ran the 5' RACE reads through MiXCR, one entry per CDR3 protein. The data contain 85,000 to 130,000 distinct CDR3 sequences, about 18% of them singletons. With 4 bases clipped from V and 0 bases from J, the junction kept 4 bases outside the gene matches. Per germline, CDR1 SGHDT and CDR2 YYEEEE. The CDR3 length is 14 residues. This TCR came from an adult woman who had mild COVID-19 (a few samples of this study predate the infection). Cell type and time point are not known. Input material: PBMCs or a T cell subset sorted from them (not recorded which). The chain is built from TRBV5-6 and TRBJ2-7; TRBD1 matches at 7 bases. The CDR3 bases are TGTGCCAGCAGCCCACAGGGGTCCTCCTACGAGCAGTACTTC. It specifies CASSPQGSSYEQYF.